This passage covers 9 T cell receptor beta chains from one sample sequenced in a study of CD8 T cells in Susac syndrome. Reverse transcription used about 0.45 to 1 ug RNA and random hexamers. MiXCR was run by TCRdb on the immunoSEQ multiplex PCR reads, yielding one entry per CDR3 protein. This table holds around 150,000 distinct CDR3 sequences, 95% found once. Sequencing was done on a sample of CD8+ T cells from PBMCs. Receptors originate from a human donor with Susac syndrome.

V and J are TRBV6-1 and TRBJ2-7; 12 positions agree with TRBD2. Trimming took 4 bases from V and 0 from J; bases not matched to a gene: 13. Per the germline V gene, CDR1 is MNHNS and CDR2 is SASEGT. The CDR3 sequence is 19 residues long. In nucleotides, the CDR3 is TGTGCCAGCAGTGCCGAAAGTGCTAGCGGGAGGGCCATCTCCTACGAGCAGTACTTC. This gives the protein CASSAESASGRAISYEQYF.

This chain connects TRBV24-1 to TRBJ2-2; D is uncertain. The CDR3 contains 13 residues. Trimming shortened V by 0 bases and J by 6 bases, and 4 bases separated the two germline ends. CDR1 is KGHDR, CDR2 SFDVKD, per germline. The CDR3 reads CATSDLVSGELFF. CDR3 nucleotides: TGTGCCACCAGTGATTTGGTTTCCGGGGAGCTGTTTTTT.

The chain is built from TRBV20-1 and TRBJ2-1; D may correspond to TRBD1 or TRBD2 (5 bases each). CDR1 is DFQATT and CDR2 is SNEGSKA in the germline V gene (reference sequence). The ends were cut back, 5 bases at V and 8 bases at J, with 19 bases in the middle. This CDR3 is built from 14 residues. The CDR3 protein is CSAGLQGVIDEQFF. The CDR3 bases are TGCAGTGCTGGCCTCCAGGGAGTAATCGATGAGCAGTTCTTC.

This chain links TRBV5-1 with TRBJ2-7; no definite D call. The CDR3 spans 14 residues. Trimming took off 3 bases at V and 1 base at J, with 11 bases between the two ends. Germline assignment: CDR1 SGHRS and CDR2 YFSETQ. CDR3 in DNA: TGCGCCAGCAGCTCAGCGACCCGGTCCTACGAGCAGTACTTC. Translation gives CASSSATRSYEQYF. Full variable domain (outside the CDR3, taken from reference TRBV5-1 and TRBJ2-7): KAGVTQTPRYLIKTRGQQVTLSCSPISGHRSVSWYQQTPGQGLQFLFEYFSETQRNKGNFPGRFSGRQFSNSRSEMNVSTLELGDSALYLCASSSATRSYEQYFGPGTRLTVT.

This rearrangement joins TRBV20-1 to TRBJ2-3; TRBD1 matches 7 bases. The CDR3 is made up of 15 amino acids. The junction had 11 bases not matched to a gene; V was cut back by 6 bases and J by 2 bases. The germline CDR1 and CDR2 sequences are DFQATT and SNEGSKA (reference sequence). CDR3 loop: CSAETGPGITDTQYF. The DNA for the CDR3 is TGCAGTGCAGAGACAGGGCCGGGGATCACAGATACGCAGTATTTT.

The CDR3 nucleotides are TGTGCCAGCTCAGAGCCGGGACCGGCCTACAATGAGCAGTTCTTC. It translates to CASSEPGPAYNEQFF. This sequence joins TRBV18 and TRBJ2-1; D is tentatively TRBD1 or TRBD2 (5 bases each). V lost 5 bases and J 2 bases, leaving 13 bases between the germline ends. The germline V gene has CDR1 KGHSH and CDR2 LQKENI. The length of the CDR3 is 15 residues.

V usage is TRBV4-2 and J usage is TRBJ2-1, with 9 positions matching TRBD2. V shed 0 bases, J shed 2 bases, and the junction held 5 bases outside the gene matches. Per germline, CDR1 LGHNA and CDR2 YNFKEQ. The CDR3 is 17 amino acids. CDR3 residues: CASSQERLADTYNEQFF. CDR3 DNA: TGTGCCAGCAGCCAAGAACGACTAGCGGATACCTACAATGAGCAGTTCTTC.

In DNA, the CDR3 is TGTGCCAGCAGCCCCACAGGACAGGGGGCGTTCTTC. Amino acid sequence: CASSPTGQGAFF. V gene TRBV12-3 or TRBV12-4 combines with J gene TRBJ2-1, with 11 bases fitting TRBD1. The trim removed 6 bases at V and 15 bases at J, leaving 7 bases unmatched. The CDR3 has 12 residues.

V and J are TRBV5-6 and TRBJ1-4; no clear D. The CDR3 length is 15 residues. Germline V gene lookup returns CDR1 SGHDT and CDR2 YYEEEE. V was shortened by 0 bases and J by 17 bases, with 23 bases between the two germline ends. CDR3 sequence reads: CASSLVHSLGLTTFF. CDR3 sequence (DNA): TGTGCCAGCAGCTTGGTCCATTCCCTGGGCTTGACGACTTTTTTT.